These 20 T cell receptor beta chains were all obtained from the same sample, sequenced in a study of cytomegalovirus exposure and HLA in healthy donors. The PCR was carried out with 60 Vbeta primers and 13 Jbeta primers. Repertoires were generated with immunoSEQ multiplex PCR, while TCRdb's copy carries only in-frame clones and drops some. The sample carries about 160,000 clones, about 79% recorded once. Sequencing was performed on PBMCs. The receptor source for this set is a woman between 45 and 60 years old in good health and CMV-seropositive.

V usage is TRBV6-5 and J usage is TRBJ1-5, with TRBD1 identical over 8 bases. The CDR3 loop spans 15 amino acids. Germline V CDR1 and CDR2: MNHEY, SVGAGI. The V gene end was trimmed by 8 bases and the J gene end by 1 base; junction bases not matched to a gene: 7. The CDR3 sequence is CASRTGLKSNQPQHF. The DNA of the CDR3 is TGTGCCAGCCGGACAGGGCTGAAGAGCAATCAGCCCCAGCATTTT.

With regard to this clone: A junction boundary mismatches the germline segment, possibly from a read error. V and J are TRBV2 and TRBJ1-2; tentative D call: TRBD1 (6 bases). CDR3 length: 12 amino acids. The germline CDR1 and CDR2 sequences are SNHLY and FYNNEI. CDR3 in DNA: TGTGCCAGCCGAGTACTTCCGGGACACCCCGTCTTC. It codes for CASRVLPGHPVF.

This clone was counted once. The V gene is TRBV28, the J gene TRBJ1-4, with 10 bases lining up with TRBD1. The CDR3 covers 16 residues. The trim removed 0 bases at V and 8 bases at J, leaving 6 bases unmatched. Germline CDR1 reads MDHEN; CDR2 reads SYDVKM. CDR3 region: CASSLWRQGAREKLFF. CDR3 nucleotides: TGTGCCAGCAGTTTATGGCGACAGGGGGCTCGGGAAAAACTGTTTTTT.

The V and J genes are TRBV7-2 and TRBJ1-3; tentative D call: TRBD1 (6 bases). The CDR3 spans 15 residues. Germline V gene sequence: CDR1 SGHTA, CDR2 FQGNSA. V shed 7 bases and J shed 4 bases, with 17 bases lying between them. The CDR3 sequence is CASTPRGGGGNTIYF. CDR3 bases: TGTGCCAGCACCCCACGGGGGGGCGGAGGAAACACCATATATTTT.

The V call is TRBV7-8, the J call TRBJ2-7, with 9 nucleotides matching TRBD1. Germline loops: CDR1 SGHVS, CDR2 FQNEAQ. V lost 5 bases, J lost 7 bases, and 9 bases stayed unmatched. This CDR3 comprises 14 residues. DNA of the CDR3: TGTGCCAGCAGCCAGACAGGGGGGGTAAGGGAGCAGTACTTC. This codes for CASSQTGGVREQYF.

This chain uses TRBV5-4 with TRBJ1-3, with 8 bases that match TRBD1. V dropped 2 bases and J dropped 0; count of bases not matched to a gene: 4. CDR3 length equals 16 residues. Germline CDR1 and CDR2: SGHNT and YYREEE (reference sequence). The CDR3 sequence: CASSFETGDSGNTIYF. DNA of the CDR3: TGTGCCAGCAGCTTTGAGACAGGGGACTCTGGAAACACCATATATTTT.

V and J are TRBV13 and TRBJ2-3; D is unresolved. Germline V lookup: CDR1 PRHDT, CDR2 FYEKMQ (reference sequence). V dropped 3 bases and J dropped 0 bases, with 10 bases sitting between them. CDR3 length: 15 amino acids. The CDR3 here is CASSFRQYSTDTQYF. The DNA of the CDR3 is TGTGCCAGCAGCTTCAGGCAGTATAGCACAGATACGCAGTATTTT.

The rearrangement uses TRBV10-3 and TRBJ1-2; 7 bases fit TRBD1. Trimming removed 3 bases from V and 6 bases from J; junction bases left unmatched: 4. Per the germline V gene, CDR1 is ENHRY and CDR2 is SYGVKD. This CDR3 spans 13 amino acids. The CDR3 here is CAISDRGFDGYTF. CDR3 in DNA: TGTGCCATCAGTGACAGGGGGTTCGATGGCTACACCTTC.

The genes are TRBV6-5 and TRBJ2-5, with a weak D call TRBD1 (5 bases). Germline V lookup: CDR1 MNHEY, CDR2 SVGAGI. CDR3 length: 14 residues. V lost 4 bases to trimming and J lost 5 bases, with 14 bases between them. The CDR3 DNA is TGTGCCAGCAGTTTCAGGGTCCATGGGGAGACCCAGTACTTC. Its translation: CASSFRVHGETQYF.

The V call is TRBV10-3, the J call TRBJ2-1, with D tentatively TRBD2 (6 bases). CDR1 is ENHRY, CDR2 SYGVKD, per germline. The CDR3 spans 13 residues. V lost 7 bases to trimming and J lost 1 base, with 8 bases between them. The CDR3 region has the DNA TGTGCCATCAAGGAGGGGTCCTACAATGAGCAGTTCTTC. This codes for CAIKEGSYNEQFF.

V and J are TRBV10-3 and TRBJ2-1; 9 bases agree with TRBD1. Per germline, CDR1 ENHRY and CDR2 SYGVKD. The CDR3 contains 14 residues. J gave up 5 bases and V 2 bases, and 1 base lay outside the gene matches. The CDR3 DNA reads as TGTGCCATCAGTGAGGGACAGGGGAACAATGAGCAGTTCTTC. It yields the protein CAISEGQGNNEQFF.

This clone was recorded once. The chain is built from TRBV6-5 and TRBJ2-2; 7 nucleotides align to TRBD1. The germline V gene has CDR1 MNHEY and CDR2 SVGAGI. Losses at the gene ends were 1 base for V and 7 bases for J; bases not matched to a gene: 3. The CDR3 has 14 residues. The DNA of the CDR3 is TGTGCCAGCAGTTACTTCGGGGACAGCGGGGAGCTGTTTTTT. Its protein product is CASSYFGDSGELFF.

The chain has TRBV15 and TRBJ1-5; D is unclear. This CDR3 comprises 15 residues. The V end was cut by 1 base, the J end by 5 bases, with 12 bases between. Germline V gives CDR1 LNHNV, CDR2 YYDKDF (reference sequence). CDR3 nucleotide sequence: TGTGCCACCAGCAGAGGAACGGTAAACTATCAGCCCCAGCATTTT. It yields the protein CATSRGTVNYQPQHF.

This clone showed up just once. The CDR3 DNA reads as TGCAGTACAGAGCCTAACTATGGCTACACCTTC. This translates into CSTEPNYGYTF. The V gene is TRBV20-1, the J gene TRBJ1-2; D unclear. CDR1 and CDR2 (germline): DFQATT, SNEGSKA (reference sequence). The germline V and J ends were trimmed by 8 bases and 0 bases, with 7 bases remaining between them. The CDR3 covers 11 residues.

This clone has a handful of counts. This chain links TRBV29-1 with TRBJ2-1; 15 bases match TRBD2. Losses at the gene ends were 7 bases for V and 10 bases for J; bases not matched to a gene: 5. The germline CDR1 and CDR2 sequences are SQVTM and ANQGSEA. The CDR3 contains 13 residues. This chain's CDR3 is CSADGLAGGEQFF. The CDR3 DNA is TGCAGCGCAGACGGACTAGCGGGAGGGGAGCAGTTCTTC.

This clone has more than one count but fewer than ten. This chain uses TRBV2 with TRBJ2-1; a possible D gene is TRBD2 (7 bases). The CDR3 has 13 residues. V lost 8 bases, J lost 5 bases, and 13 bases lay in between. CDR1 SNHLY and CDR2 FYNNEI come from the germline V gene. CDR3 sequence: CASVGGLNNEQFF. The DNA of the CDR3 is TGTGCCAGCGTGGGGGGGCTCAACAATGAGCAGTTCTTC.

This clone came up a few times. CDR3 protein: CASGPTGFGYTF. CDR3 DNA: TGTGCCAGCGGACCGACAGGGTTTGGCTACACCTTC. This chain uses TRBV6-5 with TRBJ1-2; 7 bases map to TRBD1. V was clipped by 8 bases and J by 7 bases; unmatched bases: 7. CDR3 length equals 12 residues. Germline V gene sequence: CDR1 MNHEY, CDR2 SVGAGI.

The V and J genes are TRBV28 and TRBJ1-2; D ambiguous. The CDR3 contains 11 residues. Per germline, CDR1 MDHEN and CDR2 SYDVKM. The V end was cut by 6 bases, the J end by 14 bases, with 16 bases between. CDR3 sequence reads: CASSRGSRRTF. The DNA of the CDR3 is TGTGCCAGCAGCCGGGGAAGCCGCAGGACCTTC.

This chain links TRBV28 with TRBJ2-2; 11 nucleotides line up with TRBD2. The germline V gene encodes CDR1 MDHEN and CDR2 SYDVKM. The CDR3 sequence is 16 residues long. V lost 5 bases to trimming and J lost 5 bases; unmatched junction nucleotides: 7. The CDR3 nucleotides read TGTGCCAGCAGTAAAAGACTAGCGGGGCAAACCGGGGAGCTGTTTTTT. Its protein product is CASSKRLAGQTGELFF.

This clone was seen just once. The rearrangement links TRBV5-6 to TRBJ1-5; possibly TRBD1 for D (6 bases). Between the trimmed V and J ends, which lost 4 bases and 6 bases, there was a span of 20 bases. Per the germline V gene, CDR1 is SGHDT and CDR2 is YYEEEE. The CDR3 consists of 16 residues. CDR3 in DNA: TGTGCCAGCAGCGGGAGGCGGGGGGCCGGGAGTCAGCCCCAGCATTTT. The encoded protein is CASSGRRGAGSQPQHF. The variable domain in full, with the rest retrieved from reference TRBV5-6 and TRBJ1-5, is DAGVTQSPTHLIKTRGQQVTLRCSPKSGHDTVSWYQQALGQGPQFIFQYYEEEERQRGNFPDRFSGHQFPNYSSELNVNALLLGDSALYLCASSGRRGAGSQPQHFGDGTRLSIL.